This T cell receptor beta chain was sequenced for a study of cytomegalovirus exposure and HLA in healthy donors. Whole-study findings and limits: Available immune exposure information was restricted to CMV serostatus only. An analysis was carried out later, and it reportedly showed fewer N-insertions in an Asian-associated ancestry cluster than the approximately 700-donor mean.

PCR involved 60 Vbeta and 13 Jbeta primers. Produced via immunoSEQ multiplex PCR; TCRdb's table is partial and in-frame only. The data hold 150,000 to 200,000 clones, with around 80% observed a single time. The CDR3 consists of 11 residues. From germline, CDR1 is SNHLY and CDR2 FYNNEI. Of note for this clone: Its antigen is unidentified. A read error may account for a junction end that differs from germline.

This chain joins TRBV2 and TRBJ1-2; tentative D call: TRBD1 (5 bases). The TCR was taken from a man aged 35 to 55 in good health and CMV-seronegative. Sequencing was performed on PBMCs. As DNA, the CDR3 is TGTGCCAGCAGCAAGGGGTATGGCCACACCTTC. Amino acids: CASSKGYGHTF.